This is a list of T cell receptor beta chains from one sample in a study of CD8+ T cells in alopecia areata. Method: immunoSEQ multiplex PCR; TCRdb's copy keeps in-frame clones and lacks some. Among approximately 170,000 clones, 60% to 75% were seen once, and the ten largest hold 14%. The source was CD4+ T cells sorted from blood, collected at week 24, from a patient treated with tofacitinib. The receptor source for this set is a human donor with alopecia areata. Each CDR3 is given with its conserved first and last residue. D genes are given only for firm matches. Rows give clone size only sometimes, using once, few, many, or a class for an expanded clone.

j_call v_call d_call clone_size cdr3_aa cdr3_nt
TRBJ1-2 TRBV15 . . CATSRDRNYGYTF TGTGCCACCAGCAGAGACAGAAACTATGGCTACACCTTC
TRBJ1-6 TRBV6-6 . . CASRGVDSPLHF TGTGCCAGCAGAGGTGTTGATTCACCCCTCCACTTT
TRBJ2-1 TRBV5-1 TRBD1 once CASNPTDRGRRNEQFF TGCGCCAGCAACCCTACCGACAGGGGGCGCCGCAATGAGCAGTTCTTC
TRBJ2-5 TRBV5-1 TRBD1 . CASSPAQGARETQYF TGCGCCAGCAGCCCGGCACAGGGGGCGCGGGAGACCCAGTACTTC
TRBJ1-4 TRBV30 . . CAWSRTLNEKLFF TGTGCCTGGAGTAGGACCTTAAATGAAAAACTGTTTTTT
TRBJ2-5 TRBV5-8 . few CASSLIGQKETQYF TGTGCCAGCAGCTTGATCGGCCAGAAAGAGACCCAGTACTTC
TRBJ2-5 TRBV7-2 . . CASSLVLQETQYF TGTGCCAGCAGCTTAGTCCTGCAAGAGACCCAGTACTTC
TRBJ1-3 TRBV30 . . CAWSPQRISGNTIYF TGTGCCTGGAGTCCCCAGAGGATATCTGGAAACACCATATATTTT
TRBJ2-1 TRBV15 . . CATSRDRETYNEQFF TGTGCCACCAGCAGAGATCGTGAAACCTACAATGAGCAGTTCTTC
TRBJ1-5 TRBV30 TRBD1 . CAWRRQGGGQPQHF TGTGCCTGGAGAAGACAGGGAGGGGGTCAGCCCCAGCATTTT
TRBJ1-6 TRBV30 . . CAWSTAAGRGSPLHF TGTGCCTGGAGCACGGCGGCGGGGCGCGGTTCACCCCTCCACTTT
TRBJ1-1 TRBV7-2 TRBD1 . CASSSGGTGNTEAFF TGTGCCAGCAGCTCCGGGGGGACAGGTAACACTGAAGCTTTCTTT
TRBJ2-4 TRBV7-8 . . CASSLGLFANPKNIQYF TGTGCCAGCAGCTTGGGGCTGTTCGCTAATCCCAAAAACATTCAGTACTTC
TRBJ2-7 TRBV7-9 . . CASSMDARLTGDEQYF TGTGCCAGCAGCATGGACGCCCGTTTGACAGGCGACGAGCAGTACTTC
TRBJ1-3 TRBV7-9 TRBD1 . CASSLTGGGGNTIYF TGTGCCAGCAGCTTAACAGGGGGAGGTGGAAACACCATATATTTT
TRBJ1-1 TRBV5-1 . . CASSLDTEAFF TGCGCCAGCAGCTTAGACACTGAAGCTTTCTTT
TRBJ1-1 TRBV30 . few CAWAGQNTEAFF TGTGCCTGGGCGGGGCAGAACACTGAAGCTTTCTTT
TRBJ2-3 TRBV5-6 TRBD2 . CASSLGSGGAADTQYF TGTGCCAGCAGCTTGGGAAGCGGGGGGGCCGCAGATACGCAGTATTTT
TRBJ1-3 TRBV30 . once CAWKISGNTIYF TGTGCCTGGAAAATCTCTGGAAACACCATATATTTT
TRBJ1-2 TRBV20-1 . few CSAQGTGGYTF TGCAGTGCCCAGGGGACCGGTGGCTACACCTTC
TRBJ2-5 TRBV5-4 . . CASSTGTIGETQYF TGTGCCAGCAGCACCGGAACAATTGGAGAGACCCAGTACTTC
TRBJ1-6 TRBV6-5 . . CASKRGHNSPLHF TGTGCCAGCAAACGGGGTCATAATTCACCCCTCCACTTT
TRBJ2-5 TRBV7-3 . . CASSLTYGDGTQYF TGTGCCAGCAGCTTAACGTACGGGGACGGGACCCAGTACTTC
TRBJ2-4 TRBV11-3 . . CASSSDRSKNIQYF TGTGCCAGCAGCTCCGACAGGTCCAAAAACATTCAGTACTTC
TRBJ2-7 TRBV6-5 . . CASSYSGRSYEQYF TGTGCCAGCAGTTACTCAGGACGGTCCTACGAGCAGTACTTC
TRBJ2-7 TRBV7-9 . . CASSLSGRTYEQYF TGTGCCAGCAGCTTGTCAGGCAGAACATACGAGCAGTACTTC
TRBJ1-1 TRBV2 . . CASKPGLTLVGTEAFF TGTGCCAGCAAGCCGGGTTTGACCCTGGTTGGCACTGAAGCTTTCTTT
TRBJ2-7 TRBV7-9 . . CASSLGGWGELREQYF TGTGCCAGCAGCTTAGGGGGATGGGGAGAGCTACGAGAGCAGTACTTC
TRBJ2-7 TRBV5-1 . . CASSAGQTGTYEQYF TGCGCCAGCAGCGCCGGACAGACGGGAACCTACGAGCAGTACTTC
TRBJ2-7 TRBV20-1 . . CSASPSYEQYF TGCAGTGCTAGCCCATCCTACGAGCAGTACTTC
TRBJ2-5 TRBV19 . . CASSILPVGETQYF TGTGCCAGTAGTATTCTCCCGGTGGGAGAGACCCAGTACTTC
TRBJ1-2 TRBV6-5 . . CASSNGIGDGYTF TGTGCCAGCAGTAACGGTATTGGGGATGGCTACACCTTC
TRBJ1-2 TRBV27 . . CASSKTGDYGYTF TGTGCCAGCAGTAAGACGGGGGACTATGGCTACACCTTC
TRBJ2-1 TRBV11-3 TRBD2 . CASSPGTSGRYNEQFF TGTGCCAGCAGCCCGGGGACTAGCGGGAGGTACAATGAGCAGTTCTTC
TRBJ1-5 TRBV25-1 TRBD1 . CASSEAGTGSNQPQHF TGTGCCAGCAGTGAGGCCGGGACAGGAAGCAATCAGCCCCAGCATTTT
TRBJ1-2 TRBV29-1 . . CSVEASGYGYTF TGCAGCGTTGAGGCCAGCGGCTATGGCTACACCTTC
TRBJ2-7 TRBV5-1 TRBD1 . CASSPAQGQGVGEQYF TGCGCCAGCAGCCCAGCCCAAGGACAGGGTGTGGGGGAGCAGTACTTC
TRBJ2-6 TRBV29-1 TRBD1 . CSVKQGSGANVLTF TGCAGCGTTAAACAGGGGTCTGGGGCCAACGTCCTGACTTTC
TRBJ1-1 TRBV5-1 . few CASSLRPPSTEAFF TGCGCCAGCAGCTTGCGGCCGCCTAGCACTGAAGCTTTCTTT
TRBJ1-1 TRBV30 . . CAWSVQMNTEAFF TGTGCCTGGAGTGTACAGATGAACACTGAAGCTTTCTTT
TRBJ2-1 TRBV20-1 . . CSAADYNEQFF TGCAGTGCTGCCGACTACAATGAGCAGTTCTTC
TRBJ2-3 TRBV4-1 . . CASSLYGDTQYF TGCGCCAGCAGCCTCTATGGAGATACGCAGTATTTT
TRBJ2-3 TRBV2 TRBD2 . CASSETSGDTQYF TGTGCCAGCAGTGAGACTAGCGGGGATACGCAGTATTTT
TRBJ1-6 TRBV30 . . CAWRGNNSPLHF TGTGCCTGGAGGGGAAATAATTCACCCCTCCACTTT
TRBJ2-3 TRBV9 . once CASSALNLGGTDTQYF TGTGCCAGCAGCGCTCTAAACCTGGGGGGCACAGATACGCAGTATTTT
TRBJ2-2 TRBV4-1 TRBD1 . CASSQGGGQTANTGELFF TGCGCCAGCAGCCAAGGTGGGGGACAGACCGCGAACACCGGGGAGCTGTTTTTT
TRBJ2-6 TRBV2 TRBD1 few CASRDSISGANVLTF TGTGCCAGCCGGGACAGTATCTCTGGGGCCAACGTCCTGACTTTC
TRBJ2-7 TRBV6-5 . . CASRPAGTVSYEQYF TGTGCCAGCAGACCAGCCGGGACGGTCTCCTACGAGCAGTACTTC
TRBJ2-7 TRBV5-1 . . CASSLEPAPYEQYF TGCGCCAGCAGCTTGGAACCAGCCCCCTACGAGCAGTACTTC
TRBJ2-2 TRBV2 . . CASTGTGNTGELFF TGTGCCAGCACGGGGACGGGGAACACCGGGGAGCTGTTTTTT
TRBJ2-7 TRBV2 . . CASTTGIYEQYF TGTGCCAGCACAACAGGGATCTACGAGCAGTACTTC
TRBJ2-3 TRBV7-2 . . CASSPYTDTQYF TGTGCCAGCAGCCCCTACACAGATACGCAGTATTTT
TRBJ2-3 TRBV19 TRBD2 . CASSPSGGTQYF TGTGCCAGTAGTCCAAGCGGGGGTACGCAGTATTTT